The 8 T cell receptor beta chains presented below share a single source sample, sequenced in a study of vaccination effects on CD4 cells after COVID-19. TCRdb's copy holds only in-frame clones and misses some; the assay was immunoSEQ multiplex PCR. This sample has nearly 35,000 clones, with roughly 73% found just once. Peptide-pool stimulation followed by sequencing identified expanded antigen-specific CD4+ clonotypes in the ViraFEST assay. Culturing for ten to eleven days preceded CD4+ T cell isolation. The healthy vaccine recipients, who had no prior SARS-CoV-2 infection, showed negative nucleocapsid antibodies. Antigens of these TCRs are unknown. Here the sequenced sample was CD4+ T cells from PBMCs cultured with HCoV-OC43 spike peptides, taken before COVID-19 vaccination. Indicated subset: HCoV-OC43 spike overlapping peptide pool stimulation. The source of these receptors is a human donor who received a COVID-19 vaccine.

The chain uses TRBV29-1 and TRBJ2-1; the D call may be TRBD1 or TRBD2 (5 bases each). This CDR3 comprises 14 residues. Germline V gene data show CDR1 as SQVTM and CDR2 as ANQGSEA. V dropped 4 bases and J dropped 2 bases, with 12 bases sitting between them. The CDR3 nucleotides are TGCAGCGTTGCCGGGACGGGGACCTACAATGAGCAGTTCTTC. Its translation: CSVAGTGTYNEQFF.

This chain uses TRBV5-4 with TRBJ1-2; 7 nucleotides align to TRBD1. V trimming: 4 bases; J trimming: 4 bases; junction bases outside the gene matches: 13. Germline V lookup: CDR1 SGHNT, CDR2 YYREEE (reference sequence). This CDR3 has 16 residues. CDR3 loop: CASSPPYRQGGYGYTF. CDR3 coding DNA: TGTGCCAGCAGCCCACCCTACCGACAGGGCGGCTATGGCTACACCTTC.

V usage is TRBV12-3 or TRBV12-4 and J usage is TRBJ2-7; the D is unclear. Trimming shortened V by 3 bases and J by 2 bases, and 8 bases separated the two germline ends. The CDR3 is 13 amino acids. The CDR3 DNA reads as TGTGCCAGCAGTTTCAGGCCTCCCTACGAGCAGTACTTC. Translation gives CASSFRPPYEQYF.

V gene TRBV28 combines with J gene TRBJ1-6, with D possibly being TRBD1 (6 bases). Germline CDR1 and CDR2: MDHEN and SYDVKM. This CDR3 region has 14 residues. V lost 6 bases and J lost 5, with 11 bases in between. In DNA, the CDR3 is TGTGCCAGCAGCCGGACAGCCGATAATTCACCCCTCCACTTT. The encoded protein is CASSRTADNSPLHF.

The rearrangement joins TRBV5-1 to TRBJ1-1; a weak D match, TRBD1 (6 bases). The CDR3 contains 13 residues. The V gene's germline CDR1 is SGHRS and CDR2 YFSETQ. Trimming shortened V by 5 bases and J by 4 bases, and 12 bases separated the two germline ends. CDR3 loop: CASRQGPATEAFF. For the CDR3, the DNA is TGCGCCAGCAGACAGGGCCCGGCCACTGAAGCTTTCTTT.

The chain joins TRBV18 to TRBJ1-4; 7 bases are shared with TRBD1. CDR3 length equals 18 residues. The trim removed 4 bases at V and 5 bases at J, leaving 16 bases unmatched. Germline CDR1 KGHSH, CDR2 LQKENI. The DNA of the CDR3 is TGTGCCAGCTCACAGAATTCGGGACAGACTATAAAAAATGAAAAACTGTTTTTT. Translated: CASSQNSGQTIKNEKLFF.

The table lists this clone with a count of one. The chain uses TRBV19 and TRBJ2-7; TRBD1 agrees at 10 bases. CDR3 length: 17 amino acids. The germline V gene has CDR1 LNHDA and CDR2 SQIVND (reference sequence). V shed 2 bases, J shed 1 base, and the junction held 8 bases outside the gene matches. CDR3 DNA: TGTGCCAGTAGTATACGTACCGGGACAGGGGCTTCCTACGAGCAGTACTTC. This translates into CASSIRTGTGASYEQYF. The entire variable domain, with the rest obtained from reference TRBV19 and TRBJ2-7, is as follows: DGGITQSPKYLFRKEGQNVTLSCEQNLNHDAMYWYRQDPGQGLRLIYYSQIVNDFQKGDIAEGYSVSREKKESFPLTVTSAQKNPTAFYLCASSIRTGTGASYEQYFGPGTRLTVT.

The chain is built from TRBV3-1 (or the pseudogene TRBV3-2) and TRBJ1-5; the D gene is possibly TRBD1 (6 bases). Per germline, CDR1 LGHDT and CDR2 YNNKEL (reference sequence). Deletions cut 4 bases from V and 4 bases from J, with 14 bases between. The CDR3 loop spans 15 amino acids. The CDR3: CASSPTGPGNQPQHF. The CDR3 DNA is TGTGCCAGCAGCCCGACAGGTCCGGGGAATCAGCCCCAGCATTTT.